These 4 T cell receptor beta chains were all obtained from the same sample, sequenced in a study of OX40 agonist ivuxolimab in advanced cancers. Assay: immunoSEQ multiplex PCR; the TCRdb copy retains only in-frame clones and omits some. The sample has about 55,000 clones, 77% seen once. The sample here was CD4+ or CD8+ T cells sorted from blood, taken in a trial of the OX40 agonist ivuxolimab. Receptor source: an adult with an advanced solid tumor such as melanoma, head and neck, liver or kidney cancer.

V usage is TRBV2 and J usage is TRBJ2-1, with 8 bases aligning to TRBD2. Germline-derived CDR1 and CDR2 are SNHLY and FYNNEI. The CDR3 has 17 residues. The J segment lost 0 bases and the V segment lost 4 bases, leaving 8 bases of the junction unmatched. The CDR3 region is CASSGPLAASSYNEQFF. Here the CDR3 DNA reads TGTGCCAGCAGTGGTCCACTAGCGGCAAGCTCCTACAATGAGCAGTTCTTC.

This clone showed up just a few times. The chain uses TRBV4-1 and TRBJ2-5; D is perhaps TRBD1 or TRBD2 (6 bases each). Per germline, CDR1 MGHRA and CDR2 YSYEKL. CDR3 size: 14 residues. V was shortened by 1 base and J by 5 bases, with 11 bases between the two germline ends. CDR3 in DNA: TGCGCCAGCAGCCAAGCGGGGGCCAAGGAGACCCAGTACTTC. As protein: CASSQAGAKETQYF.

This rearrangement joins TRBV8-2 to TRBJ2-6. TRBV8-2 corresponds to a pseudogene. The CDR3 consists of 16 residues. The CDR3 DNA reads TGTGGCAAGTTAGTGATAACACAAAGTCGGGCCAACGTCCTGACTTTC. Translation gives CGKLVITQSRANVLTF.

This rearrangement joins TRBV7-2 to TRBJ2-4, with D perhaps matching TRBD1 or TRBD2 (6 bases each). The CDR3 is 15 amino acids. Trimming cost V 1 base and J 5 bases, with 12 bases left between them. Germline V CDR1 and CDR2: SGHTA, FQGNSA. CDR3 loop: CASSLVSGAQNIQYF. The CDR3 DNA follows: TGTGCCAGCAGCTTAGTCTCGGGGGCCCAAAACATTCAGTACTTC. The full variable domain, with the rest looked up from reference TRBV7-2 and TRBJ2-4, is GAGVSQSPSNKVTEKGKDVELRCDPISGHTALYWYRQSLGQGLEFLIYFQGNSAPDKSGLPSDRFSAERTGGSVSTLTIQRTQQEDSAVYLCASSLVSGAQNIQYFGAGTRLSVL.